These 10 T cell receptor beta chains share one sample of origin, sequenced in a study of cytomegalovirus exposure and HLA in healthy donors. PCR was performed using 60 Vbeta and 13 Jbeta primers. Profiled with immunoSEQ multiplex PCR; TCRdb holds only in-frame clones, not every one. Of about 94,000 clones in the sample, approximately 80% were seen once. The sequenced sample was PBMCs. The receptors originated from a woman in her sixties in good health and CMV-seronegative.

The chain is built from TRBV7-9 and TRBJ2-7; D possibly corresponds to TRBD2 (6 bases). The germline V gene encodes CDR1 SEHNR and CDR2 FQNEAQ (reference sequence). Trimming shortened V by 5 bases and J by 5 bases, and 16 bases separated the two germline ends. The CDR3 consists of 14 residues. CDR3 loop: CASSPRGGADEQYF. CDR3 bases: TGTGCCAGCAGCCCCCGGGGCGGGGCTGACGAGCAGTACTTC.

This CDR3 is CASSPMRNEQYF. The DNA of the CDR3 is TGTGCCAGCAGCCCGATGCGGAACGAGCAGTACTTC. The genes are TRBV7-9 and TRBJ2-7; no clear D. The CDR3 is 12 amino acids. V lost 5 bases and J lost 5, with 10 bases in between. Germline CDR1 is SEHNR and CDR2 is FQNEAQ (reference sequence).

This clone was picked up a small number of times. This chain uses TRBV4-3 with TRBJ1-6; the match to TRBD1 covers 7 bases. The CDR3 is made up of 14 amino acids. V was pared by 3 bases and J by 7 bases, with 3 bases of the junction left unmatched. Germline V gene sequence: CDR1 LGHNA, CDR2 YSLEER. The CDR3, as DNA: TGCGCCAGCAGCCAGGGACAGAAGAATTCACCCCTCCACTTT. It translates to CASSQGQKNSPLHF.

This clone appeared a few times. CDR3 bases: TGTGCCAGCAGCCAACAGGGGGTAGGGGACGAGCAGTACTTC. This gives the protein CASSQQGVGDEQYF. This rearrangement joins TRBV7-2 to TRBJ2-7; 8 bases map to TRBD1. The CDR3 sequence is 14 residues long. Germline CDR1 and CDR2: SGHTA and FQGNSA. After removal of 5 bases from V and 5 bases from J, the junction contained 8 bases not matched to a gene.

A note on this clone: One end of the junction does not line up with germline, which may come from a read error. This chain joins TRBV6-5 and TRBJ1-6; unclear D gene. Germline CDR1 is MNHEY and CDR2 is SVGAGI. The CDR3 length is 16 residues. CDR3 sequence: CASSYSSGSSNSPLHF. DNA for the CDR3: TGTGCCAGCAGTTACTCGAGTGGTTCCTCTAATTCACCCCTCCACTTT.

V is TRBV2 and J is TRBJ2-1, with 11 bases fitting TRBD2. The CDR3 consists of 16 residues. The V gene end was trimmed by 4 bases and the J gene end by 6 bases; junction bases not matched to a gene: 8. Germline CDR1 and CDR2: SNHLY and FYNNEI. CDR3 loop: CASSGLTSGSFNEQFF. The DNA of the CDR3 is TGTGCCAGCAGTGGACTAACTAGCGGGAGTTTCAATGAGCAGTTCTTC.

This clone was detected only a few times. This chain links TRBV10-3 with TRBJ1-1, with TRBD1 identical over 8 bases. The germline gives CDR1 ENHRY, CDR2 SYGVKD. The J segment lost 0 bases and the V segment lost 4 bases, leaving 4 bases of the junction unmatched. The CDR3 spans 15 residues. CDR3 sequence: CAISGRQGMNTEAFF. DNA for the CDR3: TGTGCCATCAGTGGGCGACAGGGGATGAACACTGAAGCTTTCTTT.

The chain couples TRBV25-1 to TRBJ1-2; maybe TRBD1 (5 bases). CDR1 MGHDK and CDR2 SYGVNS come from the germline V gene. The V and J ends lost 4 bases and 7 bases respectively, with 13 bases between them. CDR3 length: 13 residues. The CDR3 DNA reads TGTGCCAGCAGTGTGGGGGGGGGAGTTGGCTACACCTTC. This codes for CASSVGGGVGYTF.

J is TRBJ1-4 and V is TRBV6-1; TRBD1 matches at 7 bases. Germline V gene lookup returns CDR1 MNHNS and CDR2 SASEGT. V lost 1 base to trimming and J lost 8 bases; unmatched junction nucleotides: 10. CDR3 length equals 16 residues. The CDR3 DNA reads TGTGCCAGCAGTGAAGGGGCAGGGGGGTTTGGGGAAAAACTGTTTTTT. Translating gives CASSEGAGGFGEKLFF.

This clone appeared a few times. This chain links TRBV2 with TRBJ1-5, with D perhaps TRBD1 (6 bases). Per the germline V gene, CDR1 is SNHLY and CDR2 is FYNNEI. V lost 2 bases to trimming and J lost 6 bases, with 23 bases between them. This CDR3 region has 18 residues. CDR3 coding DNA: TGTGCCAGCAGTGAACTATATGGAATCAGGGGATGGACTCAGCCCCAGCATTTT. Translated: CASSELYGIRGWTQPQHF.